The 11 T cell receptor beta chains in this list originate from one sample, sequenced in a study of T cells in Graves' hyperthyroidism and ophthalmopathy. It was RNA transcripts that yielded the amplified TCR beta CDR3 regions. The TCR CDR3 was amplified in a first-round RT-PCR using the HTBI primer set. TCRdb called the multiplex PCR reads again in MiXCR, with one record for every CDR3 protein. Among 250,000 or so distinct CDR3 sequences, 15% were seen once, and the ten largest hold 30%. The sequenced material came from blood. The receptors derive from a woman aged 45-65 years with Graves' hyperthyroidism that later progressed to Graves' ophthalmopathy.

The chain recombines TRBV7-9 with TRBJ1-2; 7 bases are a match to TRBD1. The V segment lost 5 bases and the J segment 2 bases; nucleotides outside the gene matches: 8. Germline V lookup: CDR1 SEHNR, CDR2 FQNEAQ (reference sequence). The CDR3 consists of 15 residues. The CDR3 DNA reads TGTGCCAGCAGCCCGCGGGACAGCGTAAACTATGGCTACACCTTC. As protein: CASSPRDSVNYGYTF.

This clonotype has at least ten counts. The chain links TRBV6-5 to TRBJ2-5; D gene unclear. Trimming took off 2 bases at V and 1 base at J, with 5 bases between the two ends. Germline CDR1 MNHEY, CDR2 SVGAGI. This CDR3 has 13 amino acids. DNA of the CDR3: TGTGCCAGCAGTTACAGATTCCAAGAGACCCAGTACTTC. Amino acids: CASSYRFQETQYF.

This sequence joins TRBV9 and TRBJ2-1, with TRBD2 matching over 7 bases. The CDR3 consists of 13 residues. Germline lookup yields CDR1 SGDLS and CDR2 YYNGEE. The trim removed 5 bases at V and 1 base at J, leaving 0 bases unmatched. The CDR3 reads CASRRESYNEQFF. The CDR3 DNA is TGTGCCAGCAGGCGGGAGTCCTACAATGAGCAGTTCTTC.

There are a few counts of this clonotype. The chain recombines TRBV15 with TRBJ2-2; D remains ambiguous. Germline values: CDR1 LNHNV, CDR2 YYDKDF (reference sequence). Trimming left V 3 bases short and J 3 bases short, with 11 bases between. CDR3 size: 15 residues. The CDR3 sequence: CATSRADEDTGELFF. DNA of the CDR3: TGTGCCACCAGCAGGGCCGACGAAGACACCGGGGAGCTGTTTTTT.

This clonotype was counted many times. The chain recombines TRBV28 with TRBJ2-1, with 10 bases matching TRBD2. Trimming cost V 6 bases and J 10 bases; bases outside gene matches: 12. The CDR3 has 15 amino acids. Germline CDR1 reads MDHEN; CDR2 reads SYDVKM. As DNA, the CDR3 is TGTGCCAGCAGGCCCCCCAGCGGGAGGGCCGGAGAGCAGTTCTTC. It codes for CASRPPSGRAGEQFF.

The rearrangement joins TRBV14 to TRBJ2-1; D remains ambiguous. Looked up from germline, CDR1 is SGHDN and CDR2 is FVKESK. The CDR3 spans 15 residues. V dropped 3 bases and J dropped 3 bases, with 12 bases sitting between them. CDR3 region: CASSHIGYYYNEQFF. The CDR3 DNA sequence: TGTGCCAGCAGCCATATCGGCTACTACTACAATGAGCAGTTCTTC.

This clonotype was observed a handful of times. One end of the junction varies from germline; a read error may be responsible. The chain employs TRBV5-5 and TRBJ2-1; 14 positions match TRBD2. The CDR3 contains 18 residues. From germline, CDR1 is SGHKS and CDR2 YYEKEE (reference sequence). CDR3 region: CASSLSQPGLAGDNEQLF. CDR3 nucleotide sequence: TGTGCCAGCAGCTTGTCCCAGCCGGGACTAGCGGGAGACAATGAGCAGCTCTTC.

A note on this clonotype: A much bigger clone sits one base away, suggesting this may be a read error. The chain recombines TRBV18 with TRBJ1-1; a weak D match, TRBD1 (6 bases). CDR1 is KGHSH, CDR2 LQKENI, per germline. The CDR3 covers 16 residues. CDR3 bases: TGTGCCAACTCACCACCGTGGGGGCGCGGAAACACTGAAGCTTTCTTT. This sequence encodes CANSPPWGRGNTEAFF. Drawing the rest from reference TRBV18 and TRBJ1-1, the complete variable domain is NAGVMQNPRHLVRRRGQEARLRCSPMKGHSHVYWYRQLPEEGLKFMVYLQKENIIDESGMPKERFSAEFPKEGPSILRIQQVVRGDSAAYFCANSPPWGRGNTEAFFGQGTRLTVV.

There are many counts of this clonotype. CDR3 region: CASSTTRTAYNEQFF. For the CDR3, the DNA is TGTGCCAGCAGTACCACCCGGACAGCCTACAATGAGCAGTTCTTC. The chain employs TRBV6-1 and TRBJ2-1; D is perhaps TRBD1 (6 bases). This CDR3 region has 15 residues. From germline, CDR1 is MNHNS and CDR2 SASEGT. The germline V and J ends were trimmed by 5 bases and 2 bases, with 13 bases remaining between them.

At least ten counts were recorded for this clonotype. The chain uses TRBV2 and TRBJ1-2; D not resolved. CDR3 length equals 14 residues. V shed 2 bases and J shed 1 base, with 8 bases lying between them. Germline V lookup: CDR1 SNHLY, CDR2 FYNNEI. This CDR3 is CASSERRDNYGYTF. The CDR3 DNA is TGTGCCAGCAGTGAAAGGCGGGATAACTATGGCTACACCTTC.

This clonotype has at least ten counts. The genes are TRBV20-1 and TRBJ2-3; 7 bases align to TRBD1. CDR3 length equals 13 residues. Germline V gives CDR1 DFQATT, CDR2 SNEGSKA (reference sequence). Unmatched junction bases numbered 4, after V lost 6 bases and J lost 1 base. The CDR3 nucleotides read TGCAGTGCGAGCACAGGGGGCACAGATACGCAGTATTTT. Translated: CSASTGGTDTQYF.